Below are 20 T cell receptor beta chains sequenced from a single sample in a study of regulatory and conventional T cells in RAG deficiency. Conventional CD4+ T cells were sorted from blood as CD25-low CD127-high cells. Method: immunoSEQ multiplex PCR; TCRdb's copy keeps in-frame clones and lacks some. Of about 46,000 clones listed, 75% to 90% were seen once; the top ten hold 0.5% to 0.55%. The data were also submitted as part of a second study, on regulatory T cells. Per that paper: Amplification used 52 TRBV primers and 13 TRBJ primers.

Sequencing was carried out using CD4+ effector T cells sorted from blood. All receptors come from a human donor in good health.

The chain carries TRBV28 and TRBJ2-5, with 8 bases that match TRBD1. V was clipped by 7 bases and J by 0 bases; unmatched bases: 7. In germline, CDR1 is MDHEN, CDR2 SYDVKM. The CDR3 sequence is 15 residues long. CDR3 protein: CASNTGTGDQETQYF. In nucleotides, the CDR3 is TGTGCCAGCAACACCGGGACAGGCGACCAAGAGACCCAGTACTTC.

The chain employs TRBV5-1 and TRBJ2-1; TRBD2 is a possible D gene (6 bases). The CDR3 loop spans 18 amino acids. The V end lost 0 bases, the J end lost 7 bases, and 23 bases lay between the germline ends. In germline, CDR1 is SGHRS, CDR2 YFSETQ. The CDR3 DNA is TGCGCCAGCAGCTTGGCCGGGTGGAGGGACTCTCGGAGGAATGAGCAGTTCTTC. It yields the protein CASSLAGWRDSRRNEQFF.

Concerning this clone itself: The junction differs from germline at one of its ends, possibly a read error. V gene TRBV6-6 combines with J gene TRBJ1-1; 8 positions agree with TRBD1. Germline V gene data show CDR1 as MNHNY and CDR2 as SVGAGI (reference sequence). The CDR3 extends over 12 amino acids. The CDR3 protein is CASGRGQGAPSF. The CDR3 DNA reads as TGTGCCAGCGGCAGGGGGCAGGGGGCGCCGTCCTTT.

The chain is built from TRBV29-1 and TRBJ1-1; no clear D gene. Trimming took off 5 bases at V and 1 base at J, with 11 bases between the two ends. Germline CDR1 and CDR2: SQVTM and ANQGSEA. The CDR3 runs to 13 residues. The chain's CDR3 is CSVQQSPNTEAFF. CDR3 DNA sequence: TGCAGCGTTCAACAGAGCCCGAACACTGAAGCTTTCTTT.

The chain uses TRBV6-1 and TRBJ1-3; the D is unclear. The CDR3 is 14 residues long. Germline-derived CDR1 and CDR2 are MNHNS and SASEGT. Between the trimmed V and J ends, which lost 0 bases and 3 bases, there was a span of 6 bases. Here the CDR3 DNA reads TGTGCCAGCAGTGAAGCCTCGAATGGAAACACCATATATTTT. Amino acids: CASSEASNGNTIYF.

The rearrangement joins TRBV5-6 to TRBJ2-2; possible D gene TRBD1, 5 bases. Germline loops: CDR1 SGHDT, CDR2 YYEEEE. CDR3 length: 15 residues. Trimming shortened V by 1 base and J by 6 bases, and 13 bases separated the two germline ends. The chain's CDR3 is CASSLYAAGSGELFF. CDR3 in DNA: TGTGCCAGCAGCTTGTACGCGGCAGGGTCCGGGGAGCTGTTTTTT.

The gene calls are TRBV27 and TRBJ1-1; maybe TRBD1 (5 bases). Trimming shortened V by 6 bases and J by 5 bases, and 16 bases separated the two germline ends. Germline V lookup: CDR1 MNHEY, CDR2 SMNVEV (reference sequence). The CDR3 runs to 14 residues. CDR3 in amino acids: CASRRTGGSTEAFF. The CDR3 region has the DNA TGTGCCAGCAGAAGGACGGGGGGTAGTACTGAAGCTTTCTTT.

V and J are TRBV6-1 and TRBJ2-1, with D perhaps given as TRBD1 or TRBD2 (5 bases each). V lost 3 bases and J 0 bases, leaving 9 bases between the germline ends. The CDR3 length is 15 residues. Germline V lookup: CDR1 MNHNS, CDR2 SASEGT. The CDR3 loop reads CASSDSGSSYNEQFF. The DNA of the CDR3 is TGTGCCAGCAGTGATTCAGGGAGCTCCTACAATGAGCAGTTCTTC.

This chain links TRBV6-5 with TRBJ1-2, with TRBD1 matching over 9 bases. Germline-derived CDR1 and CDR2 are MNHEY and SVGAGI. With 4 bases clipped from V and 3 bases from J, the junction kept 3 bases outside the gene matches. This CDR3 is built from 14 residues. CDR3 residues: CASSLQGAHYGYTF. DNA for the CDR3: TGTGCCAGCAGTTTACAGGGGGCTCACTATGGCTACACCTTC.

This clone was detected a few times. The chain uses TRBV14 and TRBJ1-3; D ambiguous. V lost 1 base to trimming and J lost 4 bases, with 5 bases between them. CDR1 and CDR2 (germline): SGHDN, FVKESK. The CDR3 runs 13 residues. The CDR3 here is CASSQVAGNTIYF. CDR3 DNA: TGTGCCAGCAGCCAAGTCGCAGGAAACACCATATATTTT.

This clone has just one count. The chain has TRBV10-3 and TRBJ1-1; D not certain. Germline V gene sequence: CDR1 ENHRY, CDR2 SYGVKD. The CDR3 extends over 14 amino acids. Deletions cut 6 bases from V and 6 bases from J, with 17 bases between. The CDR3 sequence is CAIRNPALGAEAFF. The DNA of the CDR3 is TGTGCCATCAGGAACCCGGCCCTCGGGGCTGAAGCTTTCTTT.

This clone was found a few times. The chain couples TRBV21-1 to TRBJ2-3; the DNA was not used to check the table's D call, TRBD2. TRBV21-1 is noted as a pseudogene. The CDR3 sequence is 15 residues long. In DNA form, the CDR3 reads TGTGCCAGCAGCAAAGAAGGCGGGATGGCAGATACGCAGTATTTT. This encodes CASSKEGGMADTQYF.

V gene TRBV7-2 combines with J gene TRBJ2-5; weak D call: TRBD2 (6 bases). Germline values: CDR1 SGHTA, CDR2 FQGNSA. V lost 1 base, J lost 0 bases, and 12 bases lay in between. The CDR3 totals 16 residues. DNA for the CDR3: TGTGCCAGCAGCTTAGTAATAGCGGCGTACCAAGAGACCCAGTACTTC. It is translated as CASSLVIAAYQETQYF. The variable domain in full, completed from reference TRBV7-2 and TRBJ2-5, reads GAGVSQSPSNKVTEKGKDVELRCDPISGHTALYWYRQSLGQGLEFLIYFQGNSAPDKSGLPSDRFSAERTGGSVSTLTIQRTQQEDSAVYLCASSLVIAAYQETQYFGPGTRLLVL.

CDR3 DNA sequence: TGTGCCAGTAGCCGGACCGAGAGGAATACGCAGTATTTT. It is translated as CASSRTERNTQYF. The rearrangement joins TRBV19 to TRBJ2-3, with no clear D. Trimming removed 6 bases from V and 7 bases from J, with 14 bases in between. The germline V gene encodes CDR1 LNHDA and CDR2 SQIVND (reference sequence). The CDR3 runs to 13 residues.

The CDR3 DNA follows: TGTGCCAGCAGTTACTCGTTCTCAGGGGAGTCTGGCTACACCTTC. This gives the protein CASSYSFSGESGYTF. V is TRBV6-6 and J is TRBJ1-2, with D perhaps matching TRBD1 (6 bases). CDR1 and CDR2 (germline): MNHNY, SVGAGI (reference sequence). The ends were cut back, 0 bases at V and 7 bases at J, with 15 bases in the middle. The CDR3 is 15 residues long.

In this sample, this clone turned up once. This sequence joins TRBV10-1 and TRBJ1-1; D possibly corresponds to TRBD1 (6 bases). The CDR3 sequence is 15 residues long. Germline V gives CDR1 WNHNN, CDR2 SYGVQD (reference sequence). V lost 4 bases, J lost 4 bases, and 16 bases lay in between. CDR3 bases: TGCGCCAGCAGTGTCTCGGGGGGAGGGGGCACTGAAGCTTTCTTT. It codes for CASSVSGGGGTEAFF.

V and J are TRBV19 and TRBJ2-7, with D uncertain. This CDR3 spans 15 amino acids. CDR1 and CDR2 from the germline V gene are LNHDA and SQIVND (reference sequence). Trimming took 1 base from V and 6 from J, leaving 16 bases between them. CDR3 DNA sequence: TGTGCCAGTAGTATAGGGGGTCACCCTCGGGCCGAGCAGTACTTC. Amino acids: CASSIGGHPRAEQYF.

V gene TRBV6-5 combines with J gene TRBJ1-2, with D possibly TRBD1 on 5 matching bases. With 2 bases removed from V and 8 bases from J, the gap between germline ends came to 12 bases. Germline V CDR1 and CDR2: MNHEY, SVGAGI. This CDR3 has 13 amino acids. CDR3 loop: CASSYEGNVGYTF. The CDR3 DNA reads TGTGCCAGCAGTTACGAGGGGAACGTAGGCTACACCTTC.

The genes are TRBV6-5 and TRBJ2-3, with 8 nucleotides matching TRBD1. CDR1 is MNHEY and CDR2 is SVGAGI in the germline V gene. V trimming: 2 bases; J trimming: 5 bases; junction bases outside the gene matches: 6. The CDR3 is 15 residues long. Here the CDR3 reads CASSYDGQGRDTQYF. The CDR3 DNA follows: TGTGCCAGCAGTTACGATGGACAGGGAAGAGATACGCAGTATTTT.

The chain carries TRBV30 and TRBJ1-5; maybe TRBD1 (5 bases). The CDR3 contains 13 residues. Germline values: CDR1 GTSNPN, CDR2 SVGIG (reference sequence). V lost 2 bases and J lost 4, with 9 bases in between. The CDR3 bases are TGTGCCTGGAGTACCGAGGGGAATCAGCCCCAGCATTTT. Its protein is CAWSTEGNQPQHF.